The 32 T cell receptor beta chains presented below share a single source sample, sequenced in a study of T-cell memory formation after mild COVID-19. TCRdb used MiXCR to reprocess the 5' RACE reads, holding one entry per CDR3 protein. Of 470,000 or so distinct CDR3 sequences listed, 15% to 25% are singletons. Sequenced: PBMCs or a T cell subset sorted from them (not recorded which). These receptors all come from an adult woman who had mild COVID-19 (a few samples of this study predate the infection). Cell type and time point are not known.

This rearrangement joins TRBV30 to TRBJ2-7; D call uncertain. This CDR3 is 11 amino acids long. Per the germline V gene, CDR1 is GTSNPN and CDR2 is SVGIG (reference sequence). V was shortened by 0 bases and J by 4 bases, with 4 bases between the two germline ends. CDR3 bases: TGTGCCTGGAGTGTACAGTACGAGCAGTACTTC. Amino acids: CAWSVQYEQYF.

The rearrangement joins TRBV12-3 or TRBV12-4 to TRBJ1-5; D not resolved. The CDR3 consists of 17 residues. V was trimmed by 1 base and J by 9 bases, leaving 22 bases between them. CDR3 sequence: CASSLGLMGRSIMPQHF. The CDR3 DNA reads TGTGCCAGCAGTTTAGGCCTAATGGGGAGGTCAATCATGCCCCAGCATTTT.

This clonotype showed up just a few times. The chain uses TRBV7-9 and TRBJ2-3; 9 bases are shared with TRBD1. The CDR3 covers 16 residues. The V and J ends lost 5 bases and 5 bases, in that order; junction bases with no gene match: 11. In germline, CDR1 is SEHNR, CDR2 FQNEAQ (reference sequence). The CDR3 sequence is CASSPQAQGARDTQYF. DNA of the CDR3: TGTGCCAGCAGCCCCCAGGCACAGGGGGCTAGAGATACGCAGTATTTT.

This clonotype was counted between two and nine times. This chain links TRBV29-1 with TRBJ2-5, with TRBD1 as a possible D gene (6 bases). Trimming removed 6 bases at V and 7 bases at J, with 15 bases between. CDR1 SQVTM and CDR2 ANQGSEA come from the germline V gene. This CDR3 comprises 12 residues. In DNA form, the CDR3 reads TGCAGCGTCAACAGGGACGGTGGGACCCAGTACTTC. It is translated as CSVNRDGGTQYF.

The count of this clonotype is one. V is TRBV7-8 and J is TRBJ2-3; possibly TRBD1 or TRBD2 for D (5 bases each). The V end lost 5 bases, the J end lost 2 bases, and 17 bases lay between the germline ends. CDR1 SGHVS and CDR2 FQNEAQ come from the germline V gene. The CDR3 runs 16 residues. The CDR3 is CASSGQRSDHTDTQYF. CDR3 bases: TGTGCCAGCAGCGGACAACGTAGCGATCACACAGATACGCAGTATTTT.

This clonotype was picked up many times. The chain employs TRBV5-6 and TRBJ2-5; weak D call: TRBD2 (6 bases). The CDR3 extends over 15 amino acids. V was shortened by 0 bases and J by 5 bases, with 14 bases between the two germline ends. Germline loops: CDR1 SGHDT, CDR2 YYEEEE. For the CDR3, the DNA is TGTGCCAGCAGCTTGGTACTAGCTGGGTTGGAGACCCAGTACTTC. It yields the protein CASSLVLAGLETQYF.

The chain joins TRBV18 to TRBJ1-1, with 7 bases lining up with TRBD1. The germline V gene has CDR1 KGHSH and CDR2 LQKENI. The CDR3 loop spans 16 amino acids. V was clipped by 0 bases and J by 0 bases; unmatched bases: 4. CDR3 nucleotides: TGTGCCAGCTCACCACCCCGGGGGACAGTGAACACTGAAGCTTTCTTT. Amino acids: CASSPPRGTVNTEAFF.

The chain links TRBV9 to TRBJ2-7; TRBD2 agrees at 11 bases. There are 15 residues in the CDR3. Germline V gene lookup returns CDR1 SGDLS and CDR2 YYNGEE. The V gene end was trimmed by 2 bases and the J gene end by 5 bases; junction bases not matched to a gene: 6. CDR3 region: CASSVSLAGDHEQYF. CDR3 nucleotides: TGTGCCAGCAGCGTTTCACTAGCGGGAGACCACGAGCAGTACTTC.

This sequence joins TRBV14 and TRBJ2-2; D unresolved. The germline V gene has CDR1 SGHDN and CDR2 FVKESK. This CDR3 is 15 amino acids long. Trimming removed 1 base from V and 4 bases from J, with 10 bases in between. The CDR3: CASSQVEALTGELFF. CDR3 in DNA: TGTGCCAGCAGCCAAGTTGAGGCCCTCACCGGGGAGCTGTTTTTT.

The chain employs TRBV4-3 and TRBJ1-2, with unresolved D. The CDR3 runs to 17 residues. The V end lost 4 bases, the J end lost 1 base, and 19 bases lay between the germline ends. The germline V gene encodes CDR1 LGHNA and CDR2 YSLEER. The CDR3 DNA reads as TGCGCCAGCAGCCTCACGTCTTCTATGGGCCTTAACTATGGCTACACCTTC. This encodes CASSLTSSMGLNYGYTF.

The gene calls are TRBV4-3 and TRBJ2-1, with D perhaps TRBD2 (5 bases). V lost 0 bases and J lost 2, with 11 bases in between. Germline-derived CDR1 and CDR2 are LGHNA and YSLEER. The CDR3 spans 16 residues. The CDR3 here is CASSQEGPGTYNEQFF. The CDR3 nucleotides read TGCGCCAGCAGCCAAGAAGGCCCGGGAACCTACAATGAGCAGTTCTTC.

This clonotype was observed a handful of times. V usage is TRBV10-3 and J usage is TRBJ1-4, with TRBD1 matching 9 bases. Germline loops: CDR1 ENHRY, CDR2 SYGVKD. With 10 bases clipped from V and 0 bases from J, the junction kept 18 bases outside the gene matches. The CDR3 totals 19 residues. The CDR3 loop reads CATRPSPGQGAATNEKLFF. The CDR3 coding sequence is TGTGCCACCCGACCTTCGCCGGGACAGGGAGCTGCAACTAATGAAAAACTGTTTTTT.

This clonotype was counted only a few times. The CDR3 loop reads CASARDRRNEQFF. In DNA form, the CDR3 reads TGTGCCAGCGCTCGGGATAGACGCAATGAGCAGTTCTTC. The chain has TRBV12-3 or TRBV12-4 and TRBJ2-1, with D perhaps matching TRBD2 (5 bases). V was pared by 8 bases and J by 6 bases, with 14 bases between. The CDR3 is 13 amino acids.

The chain is built from TRBV3-1 and TRBJ2-5; D may be TRBD2 (6 bases). The V end was cut by 4 bases, the J end by 5 bases, with 17 bases between. The CDR3 runs to 15 residues. The germline V gene has CDR1 LGHDT and CDR2 YNNKEL (reference sequence). CDR3 region: CASSRSGGGAETQYF. CDR3 in DNA: TGTGCCAGCAGCCGGAGTGGAGGAGGGGCCGAGACCCAGTACTTC.

This clonotype showed up just a few times. The rearrangement joins TRBV5-6 to TRBJ1-2, with 7 bases identical to TRBD1. The ends lost 2 bases at V and 6 bases at J; junction bases unmatched: 13. Germline V gene sequence: CDR1 SGHDT, CDR2 YYEEEE. The CDR3 runs 16 residues. The CDR3 spells CASSLGPGTVKNGYTF. CDR3 in DNA: TGTGCCAGCAGCTTAGGCCCCGGGACAGTAAAGAATGGCTACACCTTC.

This clonotype was observed a handful of times. The genes are TRBV5-1 and TRBJ2-7; TRBD1 might be the D (6 bases). CDR3 length: 17 residues. Trimming shortened V by 0 bases and J by 0 bases, and 16 bases separated the two germline ends. Germline V lookup: CDR1 SGHRS, CDR2 YFSETQ. CDR3 sequence reads: CASSLAGLDRYSYEQYF. Here the CDR3 DNA reads TGCGCCAGCAGCTTGGCGGGCCTGGACAGATACTCCTACGAGCAGTACTTC.

Only a few counts were recorded for this clonotype. The gene calls are TRBV18 and TRBJ2-2, with 7 bases that match TRBD1. V lost 5 bases to trimming and J lost 3 bases; unmatched junction nucleotides: 3. Germline CDR1 KGHSH, CDR2 LQKENI. This CDR3 is 14 amino acids long. CDR3 residues: CASSRDRHTGELFF. In nucleotides, the CDR3 is TGTGCCAGCTCAAGGGACAGACACACCGGGGAGCTGTTTTTT.

This clonotype was picked up one time. One end of the junction varies from germline; a read error may be responsible. The gene calls are TRBV7-9 and TRBJ2-3; 8 nucleotides agree with TRBD2. The CDR3 totals 15 residues. Per the germline V gene, CDR1 is SEHNR and CDR2 is FQNEAQ (reference sequence). DNA for the CDR3: TGTGACAGCAGCTCAGCCAGCGGGGGCTCAGATACGCAGTATTTT. Its translation is CDSSSASGGSDTQYF.

This clonotype was detected only a few times. The rearrangement links TRBV14 to TRBJ2-7; D might be TRBD2 (5 bases). With 0 bases removed from V and 7 bases from J, the gap between germline ends came to 16 bases. CDR1 is SGHDN and CDR2 is FVKESK in the germline V gene. This CDR3 has 15 amino acids. The CDR3 bases are TGTGCCAGCAGCCAAGATCACGGGCCCTCGGGAGAGCAGTACTTC. Protein: CASSQDHGPSGEQYF.

The chain employs TRBV12-5 and TRBJ2-7; D is possibly TRBD2 (5 bases). Germline CDR1 reads LGHNT; CDR2 reads FRNRAP. Trimming took 9 bases from V and 3 from J, leaving 15 bases between them. The CDR3 is 13 residues long. CDR3 DNA sequence: TGTGCTAGAACCGAGCGGACCAACTACGAGCAGTACTTC. Residues: CARTERTNYEQYF.

The CDR3 sequence: CASSQVSRGLREQYF. In DNA, the CDR3 is TGTGCCAGCAGCCAAGTCAGCAGGGGTCTGCGGGAGCAGTACTTC. This chain links TRBV3-1 with TRBJ2-7, with a tentative D call TRBD1 (6 bases). The CDR3 is 15 amino acids. Trimming shortened V by 1 base and J by 7 bases, and 17 bases separated the two germline ends. Germline V gene lookup returns CDR1 LGHDT and CDR2 YNNKEL (reference sequence).

The V gene is TRBV29-1, the J gene TRBJ2-7; a weak D match, TRBD2 (6 bases). With 4 bases removed from V and 3 bases from J, the gap between germline ends came to 13 bases. The CDR3 totals 13 residues. The germline CDR1 and CDR2 sequences are SQVTM and ANQGSEA. CDR3 sequence: CSVALGLNYEQYF. CDR3 sequence (DNA): TGCAGCGTTGCCCTGGGACTGAACTACGAGCAGTACTTC.

The rearrangement joins TRBV29-1 to TRBJ2-3; TRBD2 agrees at 7 bases. After removal of 6 bases from V and 2 bases from J, the junction contained 2 bases not matched to a gene. Per the germline V gene, CDR1 is SQVTM and CDR2 is ANQGSEA. This CDR3 region has 12 residues. The CDR3 is CSVGTTTDTQYF. Here the CDR3 DNA reads TGCAGCGTCGGGACTACCACAGATACGCAGTATTTT.

There are a few counts of this clonotype. The chain carries TRBV12-3 or TRBV12-4 and TRBJ2-5; 9 positions agree with TRBD2. The trim removed 6 bases at V and 5 bases at J, leaving 7 bases unmatched. The CDR3 sequence is 14 residues long. CDR3: CASSPTSGLETQYF. The CDR3 DNA is TGTGCCAGCAGCCCGACTAGCGGTCTCGAGACCCAGTACTTC.

This rearrangement joins TRBV7-9 to TRBJ1-2; 9 nucleotides agree with TRBD1. Trimming at V came to 4 bases and at J to 5 bases, leaving 5 bases not matched to a gene. Germline loops: CDR1 SEHNR, CDR2 FQNEAQ (reference sequence). There are 14 residues in the CDR3. Written as DNA, the CDR3 is TGTGCCAGCAGCTGGGGACAGGGCGAATATGGCTACACCTTC. It codes for CASSWGQGEYGYTF.

The chain uses TRBV27 and TRBJ2-2, with D tentatively TRBD1 (6 bases). The CDR3 extends over 17 amino acids. CDR1 is MNHEY and CDR2 is SMNVEV in the germline V gene (reference sequence). With 3 bases removed from V and 0 bases from J, the gap between germline ends came to 14 bases. CDR3 amino acids: CASSFQQGHANTGELFF. The CDR3 coding sequence is TGTGCCAGCAGTTTCCAACAGGGTCACGCGAACACCGGGGAGCTGTTTTTT.

V usage is TRBV19 and J usage is TRBJ2-2; D unresolved. V lost 2 bases to trimming and J lost 5 bases, with 9 bases between them. This CDR3 spans 14 amino acids. Germline values: CDR1 LNHDA, CDR2 SQIVND (reference sequence). The CDR3 protein is CASSITGSTGELFF. The CDR3 DNA is TGTGCCAGTAGTATAACTGGCAGTACCGGGGAGCTGTTTTTT. Together with reference TRBV19 and TRBJ2-2, the CDR3 gives the full variable domain: DGGITQSPKYLFRKEGQNVTLSCEQNLNHDAMYWYRQDPGQGLRLIYYSQIVNDFQKGDIAEGYSVSREKKESFPLTVTSAQKNPTAFYLCASSITGSTGELFFGEGSRLTVL.

The CDR3 reads CSARDSSRVDEQYF. The CDR3 nucleotides are TGCAGTGCTAGGGACAGTTCCCGGGTAGACGAGCAGTACTTC. The chain combines TRBV20-1 with TRBJ2-7; D may be TRBD1 (6 bases). The CDR3 has 14 amino acids. V was clipped by 3 bases and J by 5 bases, with 17 bases between them. The germline V gene encodes CDR1 DFQATT and CDR2 SNEGSKA (reference sequence).

The rearrangement joins TRBV27 to TRBJ1-2, with 8 bases identical to TRBD1. The CDR3 covers 12 residues. V shed 8 bases and J 4 bases; nucleotides not matched to a gene: 3. Germline V gene data show CDR1 as MNHEY and CDR2 as SMNVEV (reference sequence). CDR3 coding DNA: TGTGCCAGCTGGGACAGGATCTATGGCTACACCTTC. Its protein product is CASWDRIYGYTF.

The chain links TRBV6-2 or TRBV6-3 to TRBJ1-1; D uncertain. The length of the CDR3 is 17 residues. Germline-derived CDR1 and CDR2 are MNHEY and SVGEGT. V was trimmed by 0 bases and J by 1 base, leaving 15 bases between them. The CDR3 protein is CASSYSILNRQNTEAFF. In nucleotides, the CDR3 is TGTGCCAGCAGTTACTCGATCCTAAACCGGCAGAACACTGAAGCTTTCTTT.

This clonotype was observed a few times. The gene calls are TRBV19 and TRBJ2-2; possible D gene TRBD1, 5 bases. This CDR3 region has 12 residues. The V end lost 8 bases, the J end lost 6 bases, and 10 bases lay between the germline ends. The V gene's germline CDR1 is LNHDA and CDR2 SQIVND (reference sequence). The CDR3 coding sequence is TGTGCCAGTGCGGCACAGGCCGGGGAGCTGTTTTTT. This sequence encodes CASAAQAGELFF.

This clonotype has just a few counts. This chain uses TRBV20-1 with TRBJ2-2; D ambiguous. This CDR3 is built from 15 residues. Germline CDR1 reads DFQATT; CDR2 reads SNEGSKA (reference sequence). V dropped 4 bases and J dropped 1 base, with 13 bases sitting between them. The CDR3 bases are TGCAGTGCTACCTCAGACTCCCTGAACACCGGGGAGCTGTTTTTT. Its translation: CSATSDSLNTGELFF.